The present T cell receptor (beta chain) was sequenced within a study of T cell responses to AZD1222 COVID-19 vaccine. Notes on the study in general: A rise in Spike-specific TCR breadth and depth followed two AZD1222 doses. White British donors predominated, females outnumbered males, and clonal diversity was possibly underestimated. The reported proportion of spike-specific TCRs targeting unmutated variant regions was nearly half.

This clone was seen just once. Its antigen is unidentified. Generated by immunoSEQ multiplex PCR, the TCRdb table keeps only in-frame clones and is missing some. This table holds fewer than 200,000 clones, roughly nine tenths found once. The CDR3 is made up of 16 amino acids. V lost 1 base and J lost 5, with 18 bases in between. Germline values: CDR1 SGHAT, CDR2 FQNNGV. The material sequenced was peripheral blood, taken 28 days after the second dose of the MenACWY control vaccine. The chain links TRBV11-2 to TRBJ2-7, with D possibly being TRBD2 (6 bases). The origin of this receptor is an adult who received the MenACWY meningococcal vaccine as a control. This chain's CDR3 is CASSLVPGTVGHEQYF. In DNA form, the CDR3 reads TGTGCCAGCAGCTTAGTCCCCGGGACTGTCGGCCACGAGCAGTACTTC.